The present entry profiles one T cell receptor beta chain with its context. Original methodology: Amplification from reference gene primers served as the basis for estimated nucleated cell counts. Clones were sequenced by immunoSEQ multiplex PCR, and TCRdb holds only the in-frame ones, with some missing. V, J and clone size reflect that table, while D and trimming were determined from the DNA. Of about 150,000 clones listed, 80% to 90% are singletons. The data belong to a study of blood T cell repertoires in COVID-19. Study as a whole: COVID-19 samples, acute and convalescent, were from the United States, Italy and Spain. PBMCs, B-cell-depleted T cells, or T cells provided the cDNA or gDNA that made up the material.

V lost 4 bases, J lost 5 bases, and 3 bases stayed unmatched. The germline CDR1 and CDR2 sequences are LGHDT and YNNKEL (reference sequence). The CDR3 extends over 14 amino acids. This TCR came from a woman aged 45-60 years with active or convalescent COVID-19. Sequencing was performed on peripheral blood. The V call is TRBV3-1 (or the pseudogene TRBV3-2), the J call TRBJ1-4; 8 positions match TRBD1. Here the CDR3 DNA reads TGTGCCAGCAGCCCCAGGACAGGGAATGAAAAACTGTTTTTT. This translates into CASSPRTGNEKLFF.